The sequence of this T cell receptor beta chain was determined in a study of beta chain features in type 1 diabetes (dated by TCRdb to between 2018 and 2020). Some background on the complete study: Patients and healthy donors did not differ in mean age, gender distribution, total cell number or subset yield. A total of just under 110,000,000 sorted cells were examined across all samples, and RNA yield correlated strongly with the number of cells per subset. In the study, TCRB repertoires of sorted circulating CD4+ T cell subsets from recently diagnosed type 1 diabetes patients were compared with those of matched healthy donors. Regulatory and stem cell-like memory subsets were obtained from only 8 patients and roughly 8 healthy donors, while naive and central memory subsets were obtained from all 28 donors. What the work shows at the level of the full study, not this receptor alone: PCR may preferentially amplify shorter templates, but because patient and control samples were amplified and corrected together, any resulting skew would affect both groups equally. Only small numbers of individuals were included in the HLA sub-analyses, which left unresolved whether HLA type had any influence on TCRB rearrangement. A moderate but significant shortening of TCRB CDR3 length was observed in type 1 diabetes patients in all four CD4+ subsets. Because cDNA was sequenced instead of genomic DNA, highly expressing activated cells could be over-represented, though the groups showed no difference in activation or CD3 levels. Patients with type 1 diabetes made fewer insertions and deleted more nucleotides at VDJ recombination sites, implying thymic rearrangement abnormalities. Naive, central memory and regulatory TCRB repertoires appeared to be more similar among patients than among healthy donors.

A single peripheral blood draw of roughly 0.11 L on average was collected from each donor into heparinised tubes. Using a panel that included CD45RO, CCR7, CD25, CD127, CD95 and CD27, naive, central memory, regulatory and stem cell-like memory CD4+ T cells were sorted on a BD FACSAria II. Every sorted population had a purity above 98%. PBMCs were separated immediately by Lymphoprep density gradient centrifugation and were stained directly, without being cultured. Samples were stained and sorted in pairs, with one healthy donor and one patient per experiment, so that batch effects were minimized. The entire amount of isolated RNA was reverse transcribed using the High Capacity cDNA Reverse Transcription Kit, so the sequenced TCRB transcripts were expressed ones. Deep immunoSEQ sequencing was performed on naive, central memory and regulatory T cell samples, with an average of approximately 3.9 million total reads per sample. Sorted cells were lysed in RLT buffer, and RNA was extracted using DNase-treated RNeasy Micro or Mini kits according to cell number. Each cell subset was processed separately to prevent cross-contamination, with patient and healthy donor samples processed together. The immunoSEQ multiplex PCR was used to amplify TCRB sequences from cDNA, yielding 87-bp fragments that span the CDR3 region. Amplicons were sequenced on the Illumina HiSeq platform. In the source study's methods: PCR bias was computationally corrected using synthetic template baselines, reads within Hamming distance 2 were collapsed, and singletons that could not be merged were discarded. Reads were aligned against IMGT so that V, D and J genes, CDR3 length and insertions or deletions at six rearrangement sites could be assigned. Within each subset, clonotype counts were normalized to sorted cell number, and only after that were true diversity and Gini coefficients computed with the tcR R package. The overlap coefficient, calculated on TCRB nucleotide sequences, was used to measure repertoire sharing. The clones in this table, taken by TCRdb from immuneACCESS, are in-frame only. Not every clone is retained; where verified, under half of the shortfall comes from an unresolved V gene, and the cause of the rest is unknown. V and J calls and clone size follow that table, whereas D and trimming were derived from the DNA. Recorded for this sample are some 150,000 clones; around 10% of them occurred a single time. In total, the top ten clones hold roughly 2% of the sample.

The CDR3, from cysteine to phenylalanine, totals 16 residues. Of all the DNA, just the CDR3 is kept, 48 bases in frame from base 1. Clipping removes 11 bases from V and 2 bases from J, with 8 as the unmatched junction base count. Looking up the germline V gene yields CDR1 ENHRY and CDR2 SYGVKD. This clone has a handful of counts. Its antigen specificity is not known. There are no base qualities to consult, and no much larger clone falls within one base. This receptor chain uses TRBV10-3 and TRBJ2-5; 16 bases in between match TRBD2. This TCR derives from a man between 18 and 35 years old in good health. Sequenced: central memory CD4+ T cells from blood. The bases read TGTGCCTCAACCGGGACTAGCGGGAGGGGGCAAGAGACCCAGTACTTC. This is translated as CASTGTSGRGQETQYF.